This is a list of T cell receptor beta chains from one sample in a study of OX40 agonist ivuxolimab in advanced cancers. Data came from immunoSEQ multiplex PCR; TCRdb stores just in-frame clones and leaves some out. The sample has around 45,000 clones; roughly 82% are singletons. Sequencing was performed on CD4+ or CD8+ T cells sorted from blood, taken in a trial of the OX40 agonist ivuxolimab. These TCRs come from an adult with an advanced solid tumor such as melanoma, head and neck, liver or kidney cancer. CDR3s include the opening cysteine and the closing phenylalanine or tryptophan. Fields, in order: J gene, CDR3 length, V gene, CDR3 protein.

TRBJ1-4	15	TRBV7-9	CASSLGSRDREKLFF
TRBJ1-1	11	TRBV2	CASSVNTEAFF
TRBJ1-1	12	TRBV2	CASSEGETEAFF
TRBJ2-7	15	TRBV9	CASSVDGRVTYEQYF
TRBJ2-2	18	TRBV10-3	CAISDRGLAGVVTGELFF
TRBJ1-1	12	TRBV7-9	CASSFVNTEAFF
TRBJ2-7	14	TRBV30	CAWSADRGFHEQYF
TRBJ1-1	17	TRBV9	CASSVAPTGSGNTEAFF
TRBJ2-2	16	TRBV19	CAVTRTSGGRTGELFF
TRBJ2-7	15	TRBV5-4	CASSLQWDLLAEQYF
TRBJ1-1	14	TRBV28	CASRSGGAVTEAFF
TRBJ1-2	15	TRBV5-4	CASSSRGSLGYGYTF
TRBJ1-1	13	TRBV6-6	CASRLNLNTEAFF
TRBJ1-2	13	TRBV7-9	CASSLDRGSGYTF
TRBJ1-5	14	TRBV4-1	CASSQDEGVQPQHF
TRBJ1-2	13	TRBV29-1	CSVSRTGPDGYTF
TRBJ2-7	13	TRBV7-6	CASRPIGAYEQYF
TRBJ2-1	16	TRBV15	CATSRGVGGNYNEQFF
TRBJ1-5	12	TRBV11-2	CASSLSNQPQHF
TRBJ2-5	14	TRBV7-2	CASSLSNGQETQYF
TRBJ2-1	12	TRBV5-1	CASSLAGNEQFF
TRBJ2-6	18	TRBV7-9	CASSFTRGRNSGANVLTF
TRBJ1-1	15	TRBV6-1	CASSAKDRGREEAFF
TRBJ2-3	13	TRBV6-5	CASRPISTDTQYF
TRBJ2-5	16	TRBV12-5	CASGLVGDYHQETQYF
TRBJ1-1	17	TRBV5-6	CASSLRDLRLDSTEAFF
TRBJ2-3	14	TRBV15	CATIPGQSTDTQYF
TRBJ1-4	13	TRBV29-1	CSVRGTGSEKLFF
TRBJ2-1	15	TRBV11-2	CASSPGTSGGDEQFF
TRBJ1-1	13	TRBV18	CASSPKGHTEAFF
TRBJ1-5	15	TRBV6-5	CASSSPMAGRQPQHF
TRBJ1-1	13	TRBV7-9	CASSLDPGTEAFF
TRBJ2-3	13	TRBV29-1	CSGGDRVPDTQYF
TRBJ1-3	15	TRBV10-3	CAITSSGAAGNTIYF
TRBJ1-6	17	TRBV27	CASSLSPPDRVNSPLHF
TRBJ1-4	15	TRBV5-1	CASSLLWGIGEKLFF
TRBJ2-4	14	TRBV14	CASSLGGGWNIQYF
TRBJ2-6	19	TRBV4-3	CASSPSFGGRVTGANVLTF
TRBJ2-3	16	TRBV14	CASSQVRRGLTDTQYF
TRBJ2-2	16	TRBV7-2	CASSLGAGRGTGELFF
TRBJ1-3	15	TRBV2	CASSESRSSGNTIYF
TRBJ2-2	15	TRBV4-3	CASSQDRGGAGELFF
TRBJ1-3	17	TRBV21-1	CASSKFGWRGPGNTIYF
TRBJ2-1	19	TRBV5-1	CASSLVAGGPTTSWNEQFF
TRBJ2-7	14	TRBV11-2	CASSLGAGPYEQYF
NA	11	TRBV6-5	CASTGKYEQYF
TRBJ2-7	15	TRBV4-3	CASSQQGFAYYEQYF
TRBJ2-7	17	TRBV27	CASIGPSRTSGGYEQYF
TRBJ2-3	13	TRBV27	CASSLLGGDTQYF
TRBJ2-7	14	TRBV5-1	CASSLGPPANEQYF
TRBJ1-1	15	TRBV5-1	CASSPDGQENTEAFF
TRBJ2-1	13	TRBV7-6	CASSLGGTGPGFF
TRBJ1-6	14	TRBV6-5	CASSSWDSNSPLHF
TRBJ2-7	14	TRBV5-1	CASSRIQEPYEQYF
TRBJ1-1	12	TRBV14	CASSQVRAEAFF
TRBJ2-2	17	TRBV5-6	CASSLGAGTSNTGELFF
TRBJ2-7	10	TRBV6-5	CASMDYEQYF
TRBJ1-4	16	TRBV4-3	CASSHQFDATNEKLFF